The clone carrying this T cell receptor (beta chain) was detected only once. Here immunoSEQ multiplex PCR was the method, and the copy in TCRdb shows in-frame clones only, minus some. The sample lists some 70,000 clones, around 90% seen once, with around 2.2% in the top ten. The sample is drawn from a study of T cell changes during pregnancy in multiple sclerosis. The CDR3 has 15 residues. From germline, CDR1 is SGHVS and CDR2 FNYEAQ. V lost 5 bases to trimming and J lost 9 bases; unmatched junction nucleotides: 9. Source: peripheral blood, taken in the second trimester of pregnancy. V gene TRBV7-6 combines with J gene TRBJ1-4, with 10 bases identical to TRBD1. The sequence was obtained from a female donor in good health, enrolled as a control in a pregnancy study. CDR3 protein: CASSPTGTGVKKLFF. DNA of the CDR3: TGTGCCAGCAGCCCAACCGGGACAGGGGTTAAAAAACTGTTTTTT.